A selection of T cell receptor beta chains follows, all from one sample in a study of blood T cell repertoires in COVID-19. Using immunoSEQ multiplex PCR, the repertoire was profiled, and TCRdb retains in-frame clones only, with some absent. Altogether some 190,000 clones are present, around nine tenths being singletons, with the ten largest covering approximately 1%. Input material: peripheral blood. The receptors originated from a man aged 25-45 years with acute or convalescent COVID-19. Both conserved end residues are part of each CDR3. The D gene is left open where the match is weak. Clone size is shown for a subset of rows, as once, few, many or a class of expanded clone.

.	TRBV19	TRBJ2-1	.	CASSMVVAYNEQFF	TGTGCCAGTAGTATGGTAGTTGCCTACAATGAGCAGTTCTTC
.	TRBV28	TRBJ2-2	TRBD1	CASKGTVNTGELFF	TGTGCCAGCAAAGGGACAGTGAACACCGGGGAGCTGTTTTTT
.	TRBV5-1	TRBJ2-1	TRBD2	CASSPTTSLVTYNEQFF	TGCGCCAGCAGCCCAACGACTAGCTTAGTAACCTACAATGAGCAGTTCTTC
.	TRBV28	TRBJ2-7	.	CASSLGGLVYEQYF	TGTGCCAGCAGTTTAGGGGGACTCGTTTACGAGCAGTACTTC
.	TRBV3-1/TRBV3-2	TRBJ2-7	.	CASSLRVYYEQYF	TGTGCCAGCAGCCTCCGGGTCTACTACGAGCAGTACTTC
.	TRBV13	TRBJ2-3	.	CASSPRADTQYF	TGTGCCAGCAGCCCACGAGCGGATACGCAGTATTTT
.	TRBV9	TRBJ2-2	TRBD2	CASNRGGLAGGSGELFF	TGTGCCAGCAACCGGGGGGGCCTAGCGGGAGGCTCTGGGGAGCTGTTTTTT
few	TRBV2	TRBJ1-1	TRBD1	CASSFRGPGTEAFF	TGTGCCAGCAGTTTCAGGGGGCCGGGCACTGAAGCTTTCTTT
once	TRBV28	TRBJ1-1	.	CASSIAYTEAFF	TGTGCCAGCAGTATCGCGTACACTGAAGCTTTCTTT
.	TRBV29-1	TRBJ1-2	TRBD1	CSVEDREVLASSYTF	TGCAGCGTTGAGGACAGGGAGGTTTTAGCGTCCAGCTACACCTTC
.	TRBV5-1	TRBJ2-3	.	CASSLASDTQYF	TGCGCCAGCAGCTTAGCATCAGATACGCAGTATTTT
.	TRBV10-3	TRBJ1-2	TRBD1	CAISDPDRGFNGYTF	TGTGCCATCAGTGACCCGGACAGGGGGTTTAATGGCTACACCTTC
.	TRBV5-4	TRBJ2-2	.	CASSSPGARQGGELFF	TGTGCCAGCAGCTCCCCTGGGGCCCGGCAGGGTGGGGAGCTGTTTTTT
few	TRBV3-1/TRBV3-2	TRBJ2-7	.	CASSPDWGAVSYEQYF	TGTGCCAGCAGCCCAGATTGGGGAGCGGTCTCCTACGAGCAGTACTTC
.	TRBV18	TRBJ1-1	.	CASSPGLTKGNTEAFF	TGTGCCAGCTCACCGGGACTGACGAAGGGGAACACTGAAGCTTTCTTT
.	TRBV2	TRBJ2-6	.	CASSMEGGANVLTF	TGTGCCAGCAGCATGGAGGGGGGGGCCAACGTCCTGACTTTC
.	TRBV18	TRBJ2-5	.	CASSRRGTQYF	TGTGCCAGCTCGCGGAGAGGGACCCAGTACTTC
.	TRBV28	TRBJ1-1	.	CASSLGRLNTEAFF	TGTGCCAGCAGTTTAGGGAGGTTGAACACTGAAGCTTTCTTT
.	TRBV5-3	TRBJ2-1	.	CARSHNLANHEQFF	TGTGCCAGAAGCCATAATCTAGCTAACCATGAGCAGTTCTTC
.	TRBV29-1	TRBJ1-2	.	CSVSVGRDYGYTF	TGCAGCGTTTCGGTCGGTAGAGACTATGGCTACACCTTC
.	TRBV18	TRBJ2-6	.	CASSRGEAASGANVLTF	TGTGCCAGCTCACGCGGGGAAGCGGCATCTGGGGCCAACGTCCTGACTTTC
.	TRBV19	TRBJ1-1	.	CASSIGRYTEAFF	TGTGCCAGTAGTATAGGGAGATACACTGAAGCTTTCTTT
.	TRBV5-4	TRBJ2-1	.	CASSFYNEQFF	TGTGCCAGCTCGTTTTACAATGAGCAGTTCTTC
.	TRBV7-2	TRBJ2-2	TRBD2	CASSLGRLAGNTGELFF	TGTGCCAGCAGCTTAGGTCGGCTAGCGGGGAACACCGGGGAGCTGTTTTTT